A selection of T cell receptor beta chains follows, all from one sample in a study of blood T cells in healthy people across ages. TCRdb ran MiXCR on the 5' RACE reads and lists one entry per CDR3 protein. The sample carries 800,000 to 950,000 distinct CDR3 sequences, 25% to 35% recorded once. In addition, the sample was reused for a study of T cells of mothers and their children.

The sample taken for sequencing was blood. The receptors were gathered from a woman in her thirties or forties in good health. CDR3s include the opening cysteine and the closing phenylalanine or tryptophan. A D gene is named only where the DNA matches it firmly. Only part of the rows carry a size: once, few, many, or a class if the clone is expanded.

D	V	size	J	DNA	CDR3
-	TRBV12-3/TRBV12-4	-	TRBJ2-1	TGTGCCAGCAGTCCATGGGACAAAGATGAGCAGTTCTTC	CASSPWDKDEQFF
-	TRBV30	-	TRBJ2-7	TGTGCCGGGAAATCGGCCTACGAGCAGTACTTC	CAGKSAYEQYF
-	TRBV28	few	TRBJ2-7	TGTGCCAGCAGCCCTACAGGGACGGAAGGCTACGAGCAGTACTTC	CASSPTGTEGYEQYF
TRBD1	TRBV4-1	-	TRBJ2-7	TGCGCCAGCAGCCCACTCAGTTTTCGGGGGACAGGACCCTACGGGCAGTACTTC	CASSPLSFRGTGPYGQYF
-	TRBV11-2	-	TRBJ1-1	TGTGCCAGCAGCTTAGATCGTTGGGCCGGGGCTTTCTTT	CASSLDRWAGAFF
-	TRBV27	-	TRBJ2-2	TGTGCCAGCAAGGGGGGGGGAATCGACACCGGGGAGCTGTTTTTT	CASKGGGIDTGELFF
TRBD2	TRBV6-2/TRBV6-3	-	TRBJ2-7	TGTGCCAGCAGTTCCCCGGGACTAGCGGGGGCCACTAACGCCTACGAGCAGTACTTC	CASSSPGLAGATNAYEQYF
TRBD1	TRBV4-1	-	TRBJ2-3	TGCGCCAGCAGCCAGGGACAGCCCCCCGATACGCAGTATTTT	CASSQGQPPDTQYF
-	TRBV5-6	-	TRBJ2-2	TGTGCCAGCAGCTTGGATTCGTGGACCGGGGAGCTGTTTTTT	CASSLDSWTGELFF
TRBD1	TRBV28	-	TRBJ1-3	TGTGCCAGCAGTTCTGCACCCGGGACAGAGAACACCATATATTTT	CASSSAPGTENTIYF
TRBD1	TRBV28	-	TRBJ2-3	TGTGCCAGCAGACCGGGACAGGGTAGCACAGATACGCAGTATTTT	CASRPGQGSTDTQYF
TRBD1	TRBV24-1	few	TRBJ2-3	TGTGCCACCAGTGACACGGGACAGAGAGATACGCAGTATTTT	CATSDTGQRDTQYF
TRBD1	TRBV25-1	many	TRBJ1-2	TGTGCCAGCTGGAGAAATACCGGGACAGGGGGCGGCTACACCTTC	CASWRNTGTGGGYTF
-	TRBV7-9	few	TRBJ1-2	TGTGCCAGCAGCCTACACGGGGAGGGATCTAACTATAGCTACACCTTC	CASSLHGEGSNYSYTF